One and the same sample provided the 4 T cell receptor beta chains below, sequenced in a study of blood T cells in healthy people across ages. Primers used in a second PCR of about 7 to 11 cycles were a sample-barcoded 5' primer and a J-beta primer mix. MiXCR, run by TCRdb on the 5' RACE reads, gives a single entry per CDR3 protein. The repertoire holds around 900,000 distinct CDR3 sequences, with under 30% as singletons. Sample: blood. The receptor set was obtained from an elderly woman in good health.

This clonotype was observed a few times. One base away lies a much larger clone, so this may be a sequencing read error. V usage is TRBV9 and J usage is TRBJ2-1; tentatively, D is TRBD2 (5 bases). This CDR3 is built from 12 residues. Germline V gene sequence: CDR1 SGDLS, CDR2 YYNGEE. This CDR3 is CDSSGTYNEQFF. DNA for the CDR3: TGTGACAGCAGCGGTACATACAATGAGCAGTTCTTC.

The CDR3 bases are TGCAGTGCTAGAAAGAATAGCAATCAGCCCCAGCATTTT. Its protein product is CSARKNSNQPQHF. J is TRBJ1-5 and V is TRBV20-1; D not resolved. The CDR3 contains 13 residues. Trimming cost V 2 bases and J 0 bases, with 5 bases left between them. Per the germline V gene, CDR1 is DFQATT and CDR2 is SNEGSKA (reference sequence).

This clonotype turned up a few times. A much larger clone is a single base away; this may be a read error. The chain carries TRBV7-2 and TRBJ2-3; unclear D gene. Germline CDR1 is SGHTA and CDR2 is FQGNSA. The CDR3 sequence is 12 residues long. Here the CDR3 DNA reads TGTGCCAGCAGCTTACCGTCAGATACGCGGTATTTT. Its protein is CASSLPSDTRYF. Full variable domain (rest looked up from reference TRBV7-2 and TRBJ2-3): GAGVSQSPSNKVTEKGKDVELRCDPISGHTALYWYRQSLGQGLEFLIYFQGNSAPDKSGLPSDRFSAERTGGSVSTLTIQRTQQEDSAVYLCASSLPSDTRYFGPGTRLTVL.

A word on this clonotype: One base away lies a much larger clone, so this may be a sequencing read error. The rearrangement uses TRBV9 and TRBJ2-5; TRBD2 aligns across 11 bases. Germline CDR1 SGDLS, CDR2 YYNGEE. The CDR3 spans 17 residues. V lost 0 bases and J lost 11; bases outside the gene matches: 15. In nucleotides, the CDR3 is TGTGCCAGCAGCGTAGCGTCTAGCGGGGGGAAGTACAATGAGCAGTACTTC. Translating gives CASSVASSGGKYNEQYF. The full variable domain, with the rest looked up from reference TRBV9 and TRBJ2-5, is DSGVTQTPKHLITATGQRVTLRCSPRSGDLSVYWYQQSLDQGLQFLIQYYNGEERAKGNILERFSAQQFPDLHSELNLSSLELGDSALYFCASSVASSGGKYNEQYFGPGTRLLVL.